This T cell receptor (beta chain) comes out of a study of Ad26.COV2.S vaccination and SARS-CoV-2 variants. The table came from immunoSEQ multiplex PCR; TCRdb's copy has only in-frame clones and leaves some out. The sample contains about 680,000 clones, 89% of which appear only once. Regarding treatment: over 15 received Ad26.COV2.S at low or high dose, single or two shots; about 5 received placebo; per-sample allocation not given. Day 63 following the first vaccine or placebo injection was when the samples were taken. CDR3 length: 14 amino acids. Germline loops: CDR1 SGHRS, CDR2 YFSETQ. V was shortened by 1 base and J by 0 bases, with 7 bases between the two germline ends.

The sequence came from a person between 18 and 65 years old who received the Ad26.COV2.S COVID-19 vaccine or a placebo. Specimen: peripheral blood, collected in a trial of Ad26.COV2.S vaccine versus placebo. The chain employs TRBV5-1 and TRBJ1-1; no clear D. The CDR3 bases are TGCGCCAGCAGCTTGAAGGTTCTGAACACTGAAGCTTTCTTT. It specifies CASSLKVLNTEAFF.